Presented here are 24 T cell receptor beta chains from one specimen sequenced in a study of T cells after yellow fever vaccination. A single record per CDR3 protein comes from TCRdb applying MiXCR to the 5' RACE reads. Among under 500,000 distinct CDR3 sequences listed, about 19% were seen once. Material: PBMCs, obtained before the yellow fever booster vaccination. The receptors originated from a man between 18 and 35 years old who received the YFV17D yellow fever vaccine.

The chain joins TRBV20-1 to TRBJ1-5, with D possibly TRBD1 on 5 matching bases. Trimming cost V 0 bases and J 5 bases, with 14 bases left between them. The CDR3 is 15 residues long. Germline V gene lookup returns CDR1 DFQATT and CDR2 SNEGSKA (reference sequence). CDR3 in DNA: TGCAGTGCTAGAGACCCGTCAGGGACCTATCAGCCCCAGCATTTT. It codes for CSARDPSGTYQPQHF.

The gene calls are TRBV7-9 and TRBJ2-4; TRBD1 might be the D (6 bases). This CDR3 has 15 amino acids. Germline V gene data show CDR1 as SEHNR and CDR2 as FQNEAQ (reference sequence). With 5 bases removed from V and 3 bases from J, the gap between germline ends came to 14 bases. The CDR3: CASSLAGGHKNIQYF. CDR3 bases: TGTGCCAGCAGCCTTGCTGGGGGACACAAAAACATTCAGTACTTC.

This chain joins TRBV12-3 or TRBV12-4 and TRBJ2-3; D ambiguous. V lost 2 bases and J lost 4, with 16 bases in between. The CDR3 is 16 amino acids. The CDR3 DNA sequence: TGTGCCAGCAGTTTAAATATGCGAATGTGGGCAGATACGCAGTATTTT. Amino acid sequence: CASSLNMRMWADTQYF.

The rearrangement links TRBV7-9 to TRBJ2-1, with 7 bases that match TRBD1. Germline CDR1 and CDR2: SEHNR and FQNEAQ (reference sequence). Trimming took 5 bases from V and 0 from J; bases not matched to a gene: 7. The CDR3 runs 16 residues. Here the CDR3 reads CASSQEDRASYNEQFF. The CDR3 nucleotides are TGTGCCAGCAGCCAAGAAGACAGGGCCTCCTACAATGAGCAGTTCTTC. Full variable domain (remainder filled in from reference TRBV7-9 and TRBJ2-1): DTGVSQNPRHKITKRGQNVTFRCDPISEHNRLYWYRQTLGQGPEFLTYFQNEAQLEKSRLLSDRFSAERPKGSFSTLEIQRTEQGDSAMYLCASSQEDRASYNEQFFGPGTRLTVL.

The V call is TRBV4-2, the J call TRBJ2-2, with TRBD2 matching over 9 bases. Germline CDR1 reads LGHNA; CDR2 reads YNFKEQ. With V trimmed by 0 bases and J by 1 base, 0 bases remained unmatched. The CDR3 runs to 16 residues. This chain's CDR3 is CASSQEAGGNTGELFF. Written as DNA, the CDR3 is TGTGCCAGCAGCCAAGAAGCGGGGGGGAACACCGGGGAGCTGTTTTTT.

This clonotype was picked up a small number of times. The V gene is TRBV4-1, the J gene TRBJ2-4; D not resolved. Trimming left V 2 bases short and J 5 bases short, with 13 bases between. The CDR3 totals 15 residues. Per the germline V gene, CDR1 is MGHRA and CDR2 is YSYEKL. The CDR3, as DNA: TGCGCCAGCAGCCAATGGTCCTTCTTAGAAAACATTCAGTACTTC. Protein: CASSQWSFLENIQYF.

V usage is TRBV6-2 or TRBV6-3 and J usage is TRBJ2-2, with 8 bases lining up with TRBD2. V lost 2 bases, J lost 6 bases, and 8 bases stayed unmatched. The CDR3 length is 16 residues. CDR1 and CDR2 from the germline V gene are MNHEY and SVGEGT. Here the CDR3 DNA reads TGTGCCAGCAGTTACACAGGACTAGCCGGAGCCGGGGAGCTGTTTTTT. Translating it yields CASSYTGLAGAGELFF.

The genes are TRBV6-5 and TRBJ1-1, with 9 bases identical to TRBD1. This CDR3 is built from 16 residues. CDR1 is MNHEY and CDR2 is SVGAGI in the germline V gene. V trimming: 0 bases; J trimming: 5 bases; junction bases outside the gene matches: 7. The CDR3 loop reads CASSYSTGGVSTEAFF. The CDR3 nucleotides read TGTGCCAGCAGTTACTCGACAGGGGGAGTAAGTACTGAAGCTTTCTTT.

Only a few counts were recorded for this clonotype. The V and J genes are TRBV27 and TRBJ1-5; unclear D gene. V lost 0 bases, J lost 6 bases, and 9 bases lay in between. The CDR3 runs to 14 residues. From germline, CDR1 is MNHEY and CDR2 SMNVEV (reference sequence). The DNA for the CDR3 is TGTGCCAGCAGTTTATCTTCGGGATTTCAGCCCCAGCATTTT. Its protein product is CASSLSSGFQPQHF.

This clonotype was seen more than once but under ten times. The chain joins TRBV9 to TRBJ1-2, with D perhaps matching TRBD1 (6 bases). The length of the CDR3 is 14 residues. V was pared by 3 bases and J by 13 bases, with 22 bases between. The germline CDR1 and CDR2 sequences are SGDLS and YYNGEE. The CDR3: CASSDDGRMDSRTF. CDR3 nucleotides: TGTGCCAGCAGCGATGATGGGAGAATGGACAGTCGCACCTTC.

J is TRBJ2-1 and V is TRBV11-3; 11 bases are a match to TRBD2. Germline V CDR1 and CDR2: SGHNT, YENEEA. V lost 4 bases to trimming and J lost 8 bases; unmatched junction nucleotides: 13. This CDR3 is built from 17 residues. The CDR3 sequence: CASSSRGLAASWDEQFF. For the CDR3, the DNA is TGTGCCAGCAGCTCCAGGGGACTAGCGGCCTCCTGGGATGAGCAGTTCTTC.

This clonotype has a handful of counts. The chain uses TRBV7-9 and TRBJ2-1; weak D call: TRBD1 (6 bases). The CDR3 is 15 residues long. In germline, CDR1 is SEHNR, CDR2 FQNEAQ (reference sequence). V lost 5 bases, J lost 0 bases, and 11 bases lay in between. This chain's CDR3 is CASSRTESSYNEQFF. The CDR3, as DNA: TGTGCCAGCAGCAGGACAGAAAGCTCCTACAATGAGCAGTTCTTC.

This sequence joins TRBV29-1 and TRBJ2-3, with D unresolved. The length of the CDR3 is 14 residues. The V and J ends lost 1 base and 1 base respectively, with 9 bases between them. Per the germline V gene, CDR1 is SQVTM and CDR2 is ANQGSEA. The CDR3 region is CSVEGSDRTDTQYF. The DNA for the CDR3 is TGCAGCGTTGAAGGGAGCGATCGCACAGATACGCAGTATTTT.

This clonotype was detected a few times. The rearrangement uses TRBV20-1 and TRBJ2-7; possible D gene TRBD1, 6 bases. The germline V gene has CDR1 DFQATT and CDR2 SNEGSKA (reference sequence). The CDR3 covers 13 residues. The V gene lost 6 bases and the J gene lost 2 bases, with 14 bases spanning the gap. CDR3 sequence reads: CSAPRQATYEQYF. The CDR3 DNA reads as TGCAGTGCCCCGCGACAGGCCACCTACGAGCAGTACTTC.

This clonotype was counted only a few times. Here the CDR3 reads CASSLVGDLAANEKLFF. The CDR3 DNA sequence: TGTGCCAGCAGCTTAGTTGGGGACCTAGCTGCTAATGAAAAACTGTTTTTT. The chain links TRBV7-2 to TRBJ1-4, with D perhaps TRBD1 (5 bases). The CDR3 runs 17 residues. With 1 base removed from V and 3 bases from J, the gap between germline ends came to 15 bases. Germline V gene sequence: CDR1 SGHTA, CDR2 FQGNSA.

This rearrangement joins TRBV27 to TRBJ2-5; 10 nucleotides align to TRBD2. Germline CDR1 reads MNHEY; CDR2 reads SMNVEV (reference sequence). CDR3 size: 15 residues. V shed 3 bases, J shed 5 bases, and the junction held 6 bases outside the gene matches. CDR3 loop: CASSFIAGGSETQYF. CDR3 bases: TGTGCCAGCAGTTTCATAGCGGGGGGCTCGGAGACCCAGTACTTC.

This clonotype was counted ten times or more. The rearrangement links TRBV5-1 to TRBJ2-3; D is perhaps TRBD1 (5 bases). The CDR3 runs 15 residues. Per the germline V gene, CDR1 is SGHRS and CDR2 is YFSETQ. The V gene lost 7 bases and the J gene lost 1 base, with 16 bases spanning the gap. This chain's CDR3 is CASRLRGAGTDTQYF. CDR3 sequence (DNA): TGCGCCAGCCGCCTAAGGGGCGCCGGCACAGATACGCAGTATTTT.

The chain couples TRBV10-3 to TRBJ2-7; TRBD1 is a possible D gene (6 bases). CDR3 length: 15 residues. The germline V gene has CDR1 ENHRY and CDR2 SYGVKD. V was shortened by 0 bases and J by 0 bases, with 9 bases between the two germline ends. CDR3 in DNA: TGTGCCATCAGTGAGTCGAGGGGGATCTCCTACGAGCAGTACTTC. This sequence encodes CAISESRGISYEQYF.

The genes are TRBV7-6 and TRBJ1-1, with no clear D. In germline, CDR1 is SGHVS, CDR2 FNYEAQ. V dropped 2 bases and J dropped 2 bases, with 6 bases sitting between them. The CDR3 is made up of 13 amino acids. The CDR3 DNA sequence: TGTGCCAGCAGCTTATGGCTCAACACTGAAGCTTTCTTT. Translating gives CASSLWLNTEAFF.

This clonotype was seen only a few times. V is TRBV5-5 and J is TRBJ1-6; 7 positions match TRBD1. The CDR3 has 14 residues. With V trimmed by 7 bases and J by 10 bases, 11 bases remained unmatched. The germline V gene encodes CDR1 SGHKS and CDR2 YYEKEE (reference sequence). This CDR3 reads CASCRQGGQSPLHF. The CDR3 DNA sequence: TGTGCCAGCTGCCGACAAGGGGGCCAATCACCCCTCCACTTT.

This clonotype was detected ten times or more. J is TRBJ2-7 and V is TRBV18, with unresolved D. The germline V gene has CDR1 KGHSH and CDR2 LQKENI. The CDR3 is 13 residues long. The germline V and J ends were trimmed by 2 bases and 5 bases, with 10 bases remaining between them. The CDR3 loop reads CASSPLGAHEQYF. CDR3 coding DNA: TGTGCCAGCTCACCATTGGGTGCCCACGAGCAGTACTTC.

The chain employs TRBV20-1 and TRBJ1-5; D may be TRBD1 (5 bases). Germline lookup yields CDR1 DFQATT and CDR2 SNEGSKA (reference sequence). The CDR3 has 15 amino acids. The V and J ends lost 0 bases and 6 bases respectively, with 15 bases between them. CDR3 DNA sequence: TGCAGTGCTAGAGACAAGACCCACGGGGGTCAGCCCCAGCATTTT. It codes for CSARDKTHGGQPQHF.

The rearrangement uses TRBV12-3 or TRBV12-4 and TRBJ2-2; TRBD2 aligns across 8 bases. The CDR3 is made up of 15 amino acids. After removal of 6 bases from V and 1 base from J, the junction contained 4 bases not matched to a gene. CDR3 residues: CASSLLAENTGELFF. The CDR3 DNA follows: TGTGCCAGCAGCCTACTAGCGGAGAACACCGGGGAGCTGTTTTTT.

J is TRBJ1-4 and V is TRBV29-1; D possibly corresponds to TRBD1 (5 bases). The germline V and J ends were trimmed by 4 bases and 7 bases, with 10 bases remaining between them. CDR1 SQVTM and CDR2 ANQGSEA come from the germline V gene. This CDR3 region has 12 residues. This CDR3 is CSVGLGGEKLFF. The CDR3 region has the DNA TGCAGCGTTGGACTTGGGGGTGAAAAACTGTTTTTT.